This T cell receptor (beta chain) was recorded in a study of tumor-infiltrating lymphocytes in primary liver carcinoma. Study summary: Samples returned roughly 3.5 to 7.13 million productive TCRbeta reads each. Read depth did not differ significantly between tissue types.

General study results and limits: Bulk unsorted sampling precluded comparing CD4+ and CD8+ repertoires.

Germline DNA was also extracted, and blood RNA derived from unsorted whole blood. HBV chronically infected the treatment-naive patients. This clonotype was picked up a small number of times. As yet, its antigen is unknown. Reverse transcription of roughly 480 ng total RNA with a constant-region primer produced TCR beta cDNA. ARM-PCR was slightly modified, and three nested multiplex PCR rounds with it gave rise to the TCR beta libraries. The first two PCR rounds used TRBV1-TRBV30 forward primers with a C-beta reverse primer, approximately 11 cycles each. TCRdb analysed the multiplex PCR reads with MiXCR anew, one entry per CDR3 protein. The table includes 310,000 or so distinct CDR3 sequences, approximately 65% detected once. The CDR3 is 14 residues long. Germline V lookup: CDR1 SGHAT, CDR2 FQNNGV. V lost 9 bases and J lost 3; bases outside the gene matches: 6.

The sequenced material came from peripheral blood. This clonotype was sampled from a middle-aged man with primary liver carcinoma and hepatitis B virus infection. The V call is TRBV11-2, the J call TRBJ2-1, with 9 bases identical to TRBD2. The CDR3 DNA is TGTGCCAGAACCGGGACTAGCAGCTACAATGAGCAGTTCTTC. It is translated as CARTGTSSYNEQFF.